This is a list of T cell receptor beta chains from one sample in a study of a mutant IDH1 vaccine in newly diagnosed glioma. Sequenced by immunoSEQ multiplex PCR; TCRdb stores in-frame clones only, minus some. This sample carries approximately 36,000 clones, around 82% of them seen once, and the ten largest clones take less than 9.5%. Sequencing used PBMCs, obtained from a glioma patient treated with radiotherapy, temozolomide or both. The receptors were sampled from a man aged 40-55 years with glioma. Some clones in this sample may be carry-over from other donors' samples. Each CDR3 is given with its conserved first and last residue. A D gene is named only where the DNA matches it firmly. Size is stated for part of the rows, as once, few or many counts, or as a class when the clone is expanded.

CDR3 length: 13
J gene: TRBJ1-1
D gene: .
clone size: few
V gene: TRBV6-5
CDR3 DNA: TGTGCCAGCAGTTACCCCGGGAGAGTACATGCTTTCTTT
CDR3 protein: CASSYPGRVHAFF

CDR3 length: 13
J gene: TRBJ2-2
D gene: .
clone size: .
V gene: TRBV4-2
CDR3 DNA: TGTGCCAGCAGCCAAGATGACACCGGGGAGCTGTTTTTT
CDR3 protein: CASSQDDTGELFF

CDR3 length: 15
J gene: TRBJ2-2
D gene: TRBD1
clone size: .
V gene: TRBV7-6
CDR3 DNA: TGTGCCAGCAGCCCCAGGGGGACGAACACCGGGGAGCTGTTTTTT
CDR3 protein: CASSPRGTNTGELFF

CDR3 length: 12
J gene: TRBJ2-7
D gene: .
clone size: .
V gene: TRBV6-6
CDR3 DNA: TGTGCCAGCAGTTACGATAAGGGAGAGCAGTACTTC
CDR3 protein: CASSYDKGEQYF

CDR3 length: 16
J gene: TRBJ1-5
D gene: .
clone size: .
V gene: TRBV23-1
CDR3 DNA: TGCGCCAGCAGTCATATACAGGTAGGAAGCAATCAGCCCCAGCATTTT
CDR3 protein: CASSHIQVGSNQPQHF

CDR3 length: 18
J gene: TRBJ1-1
D gene: .
clone size: .
V gene: TRBV18
CDR3 DNA: TGTGCCAGCTCACCACCGGTCAGCAGGTTTCGGGGAAACACTGAAGCTTTCTTT
CDR3 protein: CASSPPVSRFRGNTEAFF

CDR3 length: 14
J gene: TRBJ1-6
D gene: .
clone size: once
V gene: TRBV30
CDR3 DNA: TGTGCCTACCTTGGGGGGCTGGGTAATTCACCCCTCCACTTT
CDR3 protein: CAYLGGLGNSPLHF

CDR3 length: 15
J gene: TRBJ1-6
D gene: .
clone size: .
V gene: TRBV14
CDR3 DNA: TGTGCCAGCAGCAGTGACGTATCGGGGGGGTCACCCCTCCACTTT
CDR3 protein: CASSSDVSGGSPLHF

CDR3 length: 13
J gene: TRBJ2-7
D gene: .
clone size: .
V gene: TRBV19
CDR3 DNA: TGTGCCAGTAGTCCTCGGGACGACTACGAGCAGTACTTC
CDR3 protein: CASSPRDDYEQYF

CDR3 length: 13
J gene: TRBJ1-6
D gene: .
clone size: .
V gene: TRBV30
CDR3 DNA: TGTGCCTGGGATGGACAGAGCGGTTCACCCCTCCACTTT
CDR3 protein: CAWDGQSGSPLHF

CDR3 length: 15
J gene: TRBJ2-7
D gene: .
clone size: .
V gene: TRBV4-1
CDR3 DNA: TGCGCCAGCAGCCTGAGACAGGCTGCGGACTACGAGCAGTACTTC
CDR3 protein: CASSLRQAADYEQYF

CDR3 length: 14
J gene: TRBJ2-5
D gene: .
clone size: few
V gene: TRBV5-1
CDR3 DNA: TGCGCCAGCAGCTTATGGGACGGAGAAGAGACCCAGTACTTC
CDR3 protein: CASSLWDGEETQYF

CDR3 length: 14
J gene: TRBJ1-3
D gene: .
clone size: .
V gene: TRBV19
CDR3 DNA: TGTGCCAGTAGCCCTGACAGGCCTGGAAACACCATATATTTT
CDR3 protein: CASSPDRPGNTIYF

CDR3 length: 15
J gene: TRBJ1-1
D gene: TRBD1
clone size: .
V gene: TRBV5-1
CDR3 DNA: TGCGCCAGCAGCTTGGAGGGGGCTTGGGACACTGAAGCTTTCTTT
CDR3 protein: CASSLEGAWDTEAFF